The rows below give T cell receptor beta chains drawn from one sample of a study of blood T cell repertoires in COVID-19. Libraries were prepared by immunoSEQ multiplex PCR; TCRdb keeps only in-frame clonotypes and omits some of them. The sample yields some 120,000 clones, roughly 80% seen once. The sequenced material came from peripheral blood. The source of these receptors is a human donor in a cohort sampled during active COVID-19. CDR3s include the opening cysteine and the closing phenylalanine or tryptophan. Each record gives: V gene, clone size, D gene, J gene, CDR3 protein, CDR3 DNA. D genes are given only for firm matches. The listing skips clone size in some rows; elsewhere it reads once, few, many or a size class.

TRBV5-1	few	NA	TRBJ1-4	CASSLALRDRGEKLFF	TGCGCCAGCAGCTTGGCCCTCAGGGATCGTGGTGAAAAACTGTTTTTT
TRBV7-2	NA	TRBD1	TRBJ1-5	CASSPPPGTGNQPQHF	TGTGCCAGCAGCCCTCCGCCCGGGACAGGAAATCAGCCCCAGCATTTT
TRBV12-3/TRBV12-4	NA	NA	TRBJ1-1	CASSFSSTEAFF	TGTGCCAGCAGTTTCTCCTCCACTGAAGCTTTCTTT
TRBV7-2	NA	TRBD1	TRBJ2-4	CASSDAGTGHMNIQYF	TGTGCCAGCAGCGATGCCGGGACAGGGCACATGAACATTCAGTACTTC
TRBV6-5	NA	NA	TRBJ2-7	CASSLGDTAYEQYF	TGTGCCAGCAGTTTGGGGGACACTGCCTACGAGCAGTACTTC
TRBV3-1/TRBV3-2	NA	NA	TRBJ1-5	CASSQDEGTMEPQHF	TGTGCCAGCAGCCAAGACGAGGGTACTATGGAGCCCCAGCATTTT
TRBV4-1	NA	NA	TRBJ1-5	CASSRGGGQPQHF	TGCGCCAGCAGCAGAGGGGGTGGTCAGCCCCAGCATTTT
TRBV7-9	few	NA	TRBJ2-1	CASSPNLGTHNEQFF	TGTGCCAGCAGCCCAAACCTCGGGACACACAATGAGCAGTTCTTC
TRBV5-1	NA	NA	TRBJ1-1	CASSLLGSLNTEAFF	TGCGCCAGCAGCTTGTTGGGCTCATTGAACACTGAAGCTTTCTTT
TRBV18	few	TRBD1	TRBJ2-7	CASSTGQGSGEQYF	TGTGCCAGCTCAACGGGACAGGGGAGCGGCGAGCAGTACTTC
TRBV20-1	NA	TRBD1	TRBJ2-7	CSATGGYEQYF	TGCAGTGCTACAGGGGGCTACGAGCAGTACTTC
TRBV10-3	NA	TRBD1	TRBJ1-1	CAISRQGADTEAFF	TGTGCCATCAGTAGACAGGGGGCAGACACTGAAGCTTTCTTT
TRBV7-2	NA	TRBD2	TRBJ2-1	CASSTTGTSYNEQFF	TGTGCCAGCAGCACAACCGGGACTAGCTACAATGAGCAGTTCTTC
TRBV27	once	TRBD1	TRBJ1-5	CASSLTGGNQPQHF	TGTGCCAGCAGTCTAACAGGGGGCAATCAGCCCCAGCATTTT
TRBV23-1	NA	TRBD1	TRBJ2-5	CASSQSERDSQETQYF	TGCGCCAGCAGTCAGTCCGAAAGGGACAGCCAAGAGACCCAGTACTTC
TRBV2	NA	NA	TRBJ1-1	CASRRQLGGTEAFF	TGTGCCAGCAGAAGACAGCTCGGGGGCACTGAAGCTTTCTTT
TRBV7-2	NA	NA	TRBJ1-6	CASSSGQLNNSPLHF	TGTGCCAGCAGCTCAGGACAGCTGAATAATTCACCCCTCCACTTT
TRBV6-2/TRBV6-3	NA	NA	TRBJ1-2	CASSLQANYGYTF	TGTGCCAGCAGCCTGCAGGCTAACTATGGCTACACCTTC
TRBV11-1	NA	TRBD2	TRBJ2-7	CASSLAGAPHYEQYF	TGTGCCAGCAGCCTAGCGGGGGCTCCACACTACGAGCAGTACTTC
TRBV29-1	few	NA	TRBJ2-1	CSVEWPYNEQFF	TGCAGCGTTGAATGGCCGTACAATGAGCAGTTCTTC
TRBV12-5	NA	NA	TRBJ1-2	CASGLARTGSGGYTF	TGTGCTAGTGGTTTGGCCAGAACAGGGTCTGGTGGCTACACCTTC
TRBV14	NA	TRBD1	TRBJ1-6	CASSLGQGIGNSPLHF	TGTGCCAGCAGCCTGGGACAGGGGATCGGTAATTCACCCCTCCACTTT
TRBV5-1	few	TRBD1	TRBJ1-5	CASSSGQGGQPQHF	TGCGCCAGCAGCTCTGGACAGGGTGGTCAGCCCCAGCATTTT
TRBV29-1	NA	NA	TRBJ2-1	CSAPTQGLSYNEQFF	TGCAGCGCCCCCACCCAGGGGTTGTCCTACAATGAGCAGTTCTTC
TRBV18	NA	TRBD1	TRBJ1-1	CASSLQRGTGGRKNTEAFF	TGTGCCAGCTCACTGCAACGCGGGACAGGGGGCCGAAAGAACACTGAAGCTTTCTTT
TRBV18	few	TRBD1	TRBJ2-7	CASSHRGNDFSYEQYF	TGTGCCAGCTCACACAGGGGGAACGACTTCTCCTACGAGCAGTACTTC
TRBV5-1	NA	TRBD2	TRBJ2-1	CASSTGTSGWAGNEQFF	TGCGCCAGCAGCACCGGGACTAGCGGATGGGCTGGGAATGAGCAGTTCTTC
TRBV15	NA	TRBD2	TRBJ2-3	CATSGEAGAGTDTQYF	TGTGCCACCAGCGGGGAAGCGGGGGCGGGCACAGATACGCAGTATTTT
TRBV11-2	NA	TRBD1	TRBJ1-2	CASSRIGDRPGYGYTF	TGTGCCAGCAGCCGGATTGGGGACAGGCCTGGCTATGGCTACACCTTC
TRBV7-2	NA	TRBD1	TRBJ2-2	CASRTGTGLSGELFF	TGTGCCAGCAGGACCGGGACAGGGCTCTCCGGGGAGCTGTTTTTT
TRBV15	NA	NA	TRBJ1-1	CATQRVMNTEAFF	TGTGCCACTCAGCGAGTGATGAACACTGAAGCTTTCTTT
TRBV12-3/TRBV12-4	NA	NA	TRBJ1-1	CASNSREVEAFF	TGTGCCAGCAATTCCAGGGAGGTTGAAGCTTTCTTT
TRBV5-6	NA	NA	TRBJ1-1	CASSLNRMNTEAFF	TGTGCCAGCAGCTTGAACAGGATGAACACTGAAGCTTTCTTT
TRBV4-2	NA	TRBD1	TRBJ2-7	CASSQDWGQGAEQYF	TGTGCCAGCAGCCAAGATTGGGGACAGGGGGCCGAGCAGTACTTC
TRBV28	NA	NA	TRBJ1-2	CASSSGMAYGYTF	TGTGCCAGCAGTTCCGGGATGGCTTATGGCTACACCTTC
TRBV29-1	NA	TRBD1	TRBJ1-1	CSAPDRTVEAFF	TGCAGCGCCCCGGACAGGACTGTTGAAGCTTTCTTT
TRBV9	NA	NA	TRBJ1-3	CASSARFGSSGNTIYF	TGTGCCAGCAGCGCCCGATTTGGGAGCTCTGGAAACACCATATATTTT
TRBV5-3	NA	NA	TRBJ1-2	CARSLAGQTYGYTF	TGTGCCAGAAGCTTGGCCGGACAGACGTATGGCTACACCTTC
TRBV6-5	NA	NA	TRBJ1-2	CASSSRTGGVYGYTF	TGTGCCAGCAGTTCACGGACCGGAGGAGTTTATGGCTACACCTTC
TRBV4-3	NA	TRBD1	TRBJ1-1	CASSQPGQSNTEAFF	TGCGCCAGCAGCCAGCCGGGACAGTCGAACACTGAAGCTTTCTTT
TRBV28	NA	NA	TRBJ2-7	CASTTSAYEQYF	TGTGCCAGCACCACCAGCGCCTACGAGCAGTACTTC
TRBV6-5	few	TRBD1	TRBJ2-3	CASNLQGASTDTQYF	TGTGCCAGCAACCTACAGGGGGCCTCCACAGATACGCAGTATTTT
TRBV7-9	NA	NA	TRBJ1-2	CASSLSSGNYGYTF	TGTGCCAGCAGCTTAAGTTCAGGGAACTATGGCTACACCTTC
TRBV7-8	NA	NA	TRBJ1-4	CASSYAAPMATNEKLFF	TGTGCCAGCAGCTATGCAGCGCCGATGGCAACTAATGAAAAACTGTTTTTT
TRBV11-3	NA	TRBD1	TRBJ2-7	CASSSGTAHEQYF	TGTGCCAGCAGCTCCGGGACAGCCCACGAGCAGTACTTC
TRBV19	NA	TRBD1	TRBJ2-5	CASSTIGGTGTQYF	TGTGCCAGTAGTACAATAGGGGGCACGGGGACCCAGTACTTC
TRBV19	few	TRBD2	TRBJ2-1	CASSPLGTSGTNEQFF	TGTGCCAGTAGTCCCCTGGGGACTAGCGGGACGAATGAGCAGTTCTTC
TRBV5-4	NA	NA	TRBJ1-1	CASSLARSGGAFF	TGTGCCAGCAGCTTGGCCCGGAGCGGAGGAGCTTTCTTT
TRBV1	NA	NA	TRBJ2-2	CTSSPYRQGGTGELFF	TGCACCAGCAGCCCTTACCGACAGGGGGGAACCGGGGAGCTGTTTTTT
TRBV7-2	NA	TRBD2	TRBJ2-3	CASSLDAGTSGLTDTQYF	TGTGCCAGCAGCTTAGACGCCGGGACTAGCGGCCTCACAGATACGCAGTATTTT